This is a list of T cell receptor beta chains from one sample in a study of blood T cell repertoires in COVID-19. The protocol was immunoSEQ multiplex PCR, while the TCRdb copy is restricted to in-frame clones and leaves out a portion. The data contain under 500,000 clones, 85% to 90% of them singletons. Sequenced input: PBMCs or T cells enriched from blood (not recorded which). The receptors shown here come from a man in his thirties or forties who had recovered from COVID-19. Both conserved end residues are part of each CDR3. The D gene is left open where the match is weak. Size values are once, few and many counts, or a class for expanded clones, and some rows have none.

v_gene: TRBV20-1
j_gene: TRBJ1-2
d_gene: -
abundance: -
CDR3nt: TGCAGTGCTAGTGTGGGGCACTACTATGGCTACACCTTC
CDR3aa: CSASVGHYYGYTF

v_gene: TRBV5-1
j_gene: TRBJ2-1
d_gene: -
abundance: -
CDR3nt: TGCGCCAGCAGCCCCAGCGGTAGCTCCTACAATGAGCAGTTCTTC
CDR3aa: CASSPSGSSYNEQFF

v_gene: TRBV30
j_gene: TRBJ2-2
d_gene: -
abundance: few
CDR3nt: TGTGCCTGGAGGCCAGGGTCGGACACCGGGGAGCTGTTTTTT
CDR3aa: CAWRPGSDTGELFF

v_gene: TRBV7-6
j_gene: TRBJ2-7
d_gene: TRBD2
abundance: -
CDR3nt: TGTGCCAGCAGCCTGGGACTAGCTTACGAGCAGTACTTC
CDR3aa: CASSLGLAYEQYF

v_gene: TRBV27
j_gene: TRBJ2-5
d_gene: TRBD2
abundance: -
CDR3nt: TGTGCCAGCAGTGCCTCGACTAGCGGAGAGACCCAGTACTTC
CDR3aa: CASSASTSGETQYF

v_gene: TRBV11-2
j_gene: TRBJ1-6
d_gene: -
abundance: -
CDR3nt: TGTGCCAGCAGCTCCCGTGGCCCGAAGAATTCACCCCTCCACTTT
CDR3aa: CASSSRGPKNSPLHF

v_gene: TRBV19
j_gene: TRBJ2-2
d_gene: -
abundance: -
CDR3nt: TGTGCCAGTAGCTCTCTAGAGAACACCGGGGAGCTGTTTTTT
CDR3aa: CASSSLENTGELFF

v_gene: TRBV7-9
j_gene: TRBJ1-1
d_gene: -
abundance: -
CDR3nt: TGTGCCAGCAGCTTACTTAACACTGAAGCTTTCTTT
CDR3aa: CASSLLNTEAFF

v_gene: TRBV3-1/TRBV3-2
j_gene: TRBJ2-7
d_gene: TRBD2
abundance: -
CDR3nt: TGTGCCAGCAGCCAAGGACTAGCGGGAGGCGAGCAGTACTTC
CDR3aa: CASSQGLAGGEQYF

v_gene: TRBV18
j_gene: TRBJ1-5
d_gene: -
abundance: -
CDR3nt: TGTGCCAGCTCACCGTTCAGGGCCGGCAATCAGCCCCAGCATTTT
CDR3aa: CASSPFRAGNQPQHF

v_gene: TRBV28
j_gene: TRBJ1-6
d_gene: TRBD1
abundance: -
CDR3nt: TGTGCCGGGACAGGGAAGGGTTCACCCCTCCACTTT
CDR3aa: CAGTGKGSPLHF